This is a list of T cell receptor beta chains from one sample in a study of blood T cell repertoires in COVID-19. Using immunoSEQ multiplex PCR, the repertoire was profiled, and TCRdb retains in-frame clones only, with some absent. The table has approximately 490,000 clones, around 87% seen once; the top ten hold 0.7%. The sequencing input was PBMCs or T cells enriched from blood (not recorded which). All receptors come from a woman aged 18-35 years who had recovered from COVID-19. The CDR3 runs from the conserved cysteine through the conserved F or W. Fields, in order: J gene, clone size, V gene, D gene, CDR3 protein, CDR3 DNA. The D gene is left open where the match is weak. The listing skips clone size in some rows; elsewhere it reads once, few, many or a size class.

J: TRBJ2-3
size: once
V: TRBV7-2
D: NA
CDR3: CASSLSWGENTQYF
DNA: TGTGCCAGCAGCTTAAGTTGGGGGGAAAATACGCAGTATTTT

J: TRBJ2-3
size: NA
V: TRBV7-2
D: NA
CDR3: CASSPQYRARDTQYF
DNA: TGTGCCAGCAGCCCACAGTACAGGGCTCGGGATACGCAGTATTTT

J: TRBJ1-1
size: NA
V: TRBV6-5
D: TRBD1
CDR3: CASRPQGLTEAFF
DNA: TGTGCCAGCAGGCCACAGGGGTTGACTGAAGCTTTCTTT

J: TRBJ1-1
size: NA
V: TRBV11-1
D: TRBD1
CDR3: CASTDSRGENTEAFF
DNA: TGTGCCAGCACTGACTCCAGGGGGGAGAACACTGAAGCTTTCTTT

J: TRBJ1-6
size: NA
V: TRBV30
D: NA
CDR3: CAWSAQGLTYNSPLHF
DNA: TGTGCCTGGAGTGCCCAGGGGCTCACCTATAATTCACCCCTCCACTTT

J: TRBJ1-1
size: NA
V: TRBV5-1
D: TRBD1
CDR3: CASRDRVWGTEAFF
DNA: TGCGCCAGCAGGGACAGGGTCTGGGGGACTGAAGCTTTCTTT

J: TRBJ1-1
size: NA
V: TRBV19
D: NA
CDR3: CASSTLRLEAFF
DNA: TGTGCCAGTAGTACCCTCAGACTGGAAGCTTTCTTT

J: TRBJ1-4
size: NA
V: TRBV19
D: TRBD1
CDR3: CASSTPGTGLEKLFF
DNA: TGTGCCAGTAGTACCCCCGGGACAGGTCTTGAAAAACTGTTTTTT

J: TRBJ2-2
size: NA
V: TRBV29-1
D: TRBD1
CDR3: CSVAGTGAFTGELFF
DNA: TGCAGCGTTGCCGGGACAGGGGCCTTCACCGGGGAGCTGTTTTTT

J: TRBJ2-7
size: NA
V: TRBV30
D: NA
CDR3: CAWRLTGSYEQYF
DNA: TGTGCCTGGAGGTTGACAGGATCCTACGAGCAGTACTTC

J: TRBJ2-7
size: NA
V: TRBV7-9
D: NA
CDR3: CASSLPGSYEQYF
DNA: TGTGCCAGCAGCTTACCTGGTAGCTACGAGCAGTACTTC

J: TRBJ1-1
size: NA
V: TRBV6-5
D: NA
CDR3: CASSYETGTEAFF
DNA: TGTGCCAGCAGTTATGAGACGGGAACTGAAGCTTTCTTT

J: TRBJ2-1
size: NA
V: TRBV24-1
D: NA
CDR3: CATSDSTGKSGNEQFF
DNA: TGTGCCACCAGTGACTCTACAGGGAAATCGGGAAATGAGCAGTTCTTC

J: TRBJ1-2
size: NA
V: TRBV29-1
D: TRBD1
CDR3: CSVGTGLINGYTF
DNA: TGCAGCGTGGGGACAGGTTTAATCAATGGCTACACCTTC

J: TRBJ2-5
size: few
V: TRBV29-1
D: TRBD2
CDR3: CSVDPGLAGGTLKTQYF
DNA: TGCAGCGTTGATCCGGGACTAGCGGGGGGGACGTTAAAGACCCAGTACTTC

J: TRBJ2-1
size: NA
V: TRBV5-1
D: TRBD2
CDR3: CASSLVKVAGGINEQFF
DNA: TGCGCCAGCAGCTTGGTAAAGGTAGCGGGGGGGATCAATGAGCAGTTCTTC

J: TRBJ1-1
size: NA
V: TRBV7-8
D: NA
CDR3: CASSTQGSNTEAFF
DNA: TGTGCCAGCAGTACACAGGGATCGAACACTGAAGCTTTCTTT

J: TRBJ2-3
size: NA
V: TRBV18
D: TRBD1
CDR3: CASSPYGQDTDTQYF
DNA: TGTGCCAGCTCACCCTACGGACAGGACACAGATACGCAGTATTTT

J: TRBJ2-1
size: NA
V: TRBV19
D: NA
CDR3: CASRGGGAIGSYNEQFF
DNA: TGTGCCAGTAGGGGAGGGGGGGCCATTGGCTCCTACAATGAGCAGTTCTTC

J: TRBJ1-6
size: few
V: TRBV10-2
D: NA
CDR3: CASSELAGNSPLHF
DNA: TGCGCCAGCAGTGAGTTGGCAGGGAATTCACCCCTCCACTTT

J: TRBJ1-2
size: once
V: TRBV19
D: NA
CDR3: CASSIAGDGYTF
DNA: TGTGCCAGTAGTATTGCCGGAGATGGCTACACCTTC

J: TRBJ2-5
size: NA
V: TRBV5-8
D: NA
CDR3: CASSLGKSVQGETQYF
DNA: TGTGCCAGCAGCTTGGGGAAATCGGTCCAGGGAGAGACCCAGTACTTC

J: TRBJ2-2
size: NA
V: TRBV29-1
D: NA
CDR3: CSAQRTGVNTGELFF
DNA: TGCAGCGCCCAACGGACTGGCGTGAACACCGGGGAGCTGTTTTTT

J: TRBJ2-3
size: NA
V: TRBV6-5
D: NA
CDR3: CASSPLRGTTDTQYF
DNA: TGTGCCAGCAGTCCCCTAAGGGGCACCACAGATACGCAGTATTTT

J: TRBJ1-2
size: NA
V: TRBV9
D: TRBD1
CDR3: CASTRTGERDGYTF
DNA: TGTGCCAGCACCAGGACAGGGGAGCGAGATGGCTACACCTTC

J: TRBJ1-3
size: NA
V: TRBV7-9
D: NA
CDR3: CASSLVGQGERENTIYF
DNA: TGTGCCAGCAGCTTAGTTGGCCAGGGTGAAAGGGAAAACACCATATATTTT

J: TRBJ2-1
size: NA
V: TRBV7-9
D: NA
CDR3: CASLGDGLYNEQFF
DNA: TGTGCCAGCCTAGGGGATGGGCTATACAATGAGCAGTTCTTC

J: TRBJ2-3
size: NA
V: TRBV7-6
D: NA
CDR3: CASSLNGDKTDTQYF
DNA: TGTGCCAGCAGCTTAAACGGGGATAAGACAGATACGCAGTATTTT

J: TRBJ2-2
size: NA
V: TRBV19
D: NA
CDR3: CASSRLGNTGELFF
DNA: TGTGCCAGTAGCCGACTAGGAAATACCGGGGAGCTGTTTTTT

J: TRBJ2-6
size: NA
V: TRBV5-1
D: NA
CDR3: CASSLVSSGANVLTF
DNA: TGCGCCAGCAGCTTGGTGAGTTCTGGGGCCAACGTCCTGACTTTC

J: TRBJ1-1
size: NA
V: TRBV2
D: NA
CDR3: CASSSDRLMNTEAFF
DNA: TGTGCCAGCAGCAGCGACAGGCTCATGAACACTGAAGCTTTCTTT

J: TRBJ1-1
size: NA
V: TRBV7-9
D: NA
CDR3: CASSLSGGNTEAFF
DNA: TGTGCCAGCAGCCTCTCGGGGGGAAACACTGAAGCTTTCTTT

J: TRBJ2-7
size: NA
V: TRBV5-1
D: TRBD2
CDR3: CASSRETSGSYEQYF
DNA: TGCGCCAGCAGCCGGGAAACTAGCGGGAGCTACGAGCAGTACTTC

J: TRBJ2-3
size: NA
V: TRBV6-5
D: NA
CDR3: CASSYGSTDTQYF
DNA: TGTGCCAGCAGTTATGGCAGCACAGATACGCAGTATTTT

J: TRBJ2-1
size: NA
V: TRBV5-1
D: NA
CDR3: CASSSGDEQFF
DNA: TGCGCCAGCAGCTCGGGTGATGAGCAGTTCTTC

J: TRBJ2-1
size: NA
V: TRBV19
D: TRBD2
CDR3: CASGRAGGMGILSYNEQFF
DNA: TGTGCCAGTGGAAGAGCGGGGGGAATGGGAATCCTCTCCTACAATGAGCAGTTCTTC

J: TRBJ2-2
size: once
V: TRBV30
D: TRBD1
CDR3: CAWNRGQTGELFF
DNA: TGTGCCTGGAACAGGGGGCAAACCGGGGAGCTGTTTTTT

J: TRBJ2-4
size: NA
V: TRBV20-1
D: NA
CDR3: CSATSKNIQYF
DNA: TGCAGTGCTACTTCCAAAAACATTCAGTACTTC

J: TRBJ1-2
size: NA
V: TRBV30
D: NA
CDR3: CAWSVSPGYGYTF
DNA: TGTGCCTGGAGTGTCAGCCCGGGCTATGGCTACACCTTC

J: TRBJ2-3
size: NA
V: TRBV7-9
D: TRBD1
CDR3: CASSPGTDRTYTQYF
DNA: TGTGCCAGCAGCCCAGGGACAGACAGAACGTATACGCAGTATTTT

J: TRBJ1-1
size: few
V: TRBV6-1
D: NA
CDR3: CASSDYGDTEAFF
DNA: TGTGCCAGCAGTGATTACGGAGACACTGAAGCTTTCTTT

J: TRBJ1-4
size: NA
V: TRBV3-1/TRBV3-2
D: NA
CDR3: CASSKETGLNGEKLFF
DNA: TGTGCCAGCAGTAAAGAAACAGGATTAAACGGGGAAAAACTGTTTTTT

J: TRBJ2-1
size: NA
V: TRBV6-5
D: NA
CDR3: CASRLQGSYNEQFF
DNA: TGTGCCAGCAGACTACAGGGTTCCTACAATGAGCAGTTCTTC

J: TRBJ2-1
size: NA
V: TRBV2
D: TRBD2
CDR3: CASSVSGGANNEQFF
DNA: TGTGCCAGCAGCGTTAGCGGGGGGGCCAACAATGAGCAGTTCTTC

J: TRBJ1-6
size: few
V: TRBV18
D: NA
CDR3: CASSPIGQPNSPLHF
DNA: TGTGCCAGCTCACCCATTGGACAGCCAAATTCACCCCTCCACTTT

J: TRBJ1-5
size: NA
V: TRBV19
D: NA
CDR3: CASSILDSKHSNQPQHF
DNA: TGTGCCAGTAGTATCCTGGACTCCAAACATAGCAATCAGCCCCAGCATTTT

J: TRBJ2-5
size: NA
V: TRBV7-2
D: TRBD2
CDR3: CASSLRGQETQYF
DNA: TGTGCCAGCAGCCTGCGGGGGCAAGAGACCCAGTACTTC

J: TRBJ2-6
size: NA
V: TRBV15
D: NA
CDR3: CATSRVASSGANVLTF
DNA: TGTGCCACCAGCAGAGTAGCGTCCTCTGGGGCCAACGTCCTGACTTTC

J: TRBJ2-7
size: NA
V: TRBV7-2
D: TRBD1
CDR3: CASSLTGGGQDSYEQYF
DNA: TGTGCCAGCAGCTTAACGGGTGGGGGACAGGACTCCTACGAGCAGTACTTC

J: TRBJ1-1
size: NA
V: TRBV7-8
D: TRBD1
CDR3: CASSPYGTGGHPSTEAFF
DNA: TGTGCCAGCAGCCCCTACGGGACAGGGGGCCACCCTTCCACTGAAGCTTTCTTT